This entry lists 18 T cell receptor beta chains sequenced from one sample in a study of cytomegalovirus exposure and HLA in healthy donors. The PCR contained 60 Vbeta and 13 Jbeta primers. Repertoires were generated with immunoSEQ multiplex PCR, while TCRdb's copy carries only in-frame clones and drops some. The table lists around 220,000 clones, approximately 80% of them singletons. The sequencing input was PBMCs. The receptor source for this set is a girl aged 5-17 years in good health and CMV-seronegative.

The J gene is TRBJ2-7, the V gene TRBV6-5, with a weak D call TRBD1 (6 bases). CDR3 size: 14 residues. Between the trimmed V and J ends, which lost 2 bases and 4 bases, there was a span of 12 bases. Germline V CDR1 and CDR2: MNHEY, SVGAGI. Here the CDR3 DNA reads TGTGCCAGCAGTTACAGAGACAGGAGTTACGAGCAGTACTTC. As protein: CASSYRDRSYEQYF.

V gene TRBV4-3 combines with J gene TRBJ2-1, with D perhaps matching TRBD1 (6 bases). The CDR3 spans 15 residues. The V gene's germline CDR1 is LGHNA and CDR2 YSLEER. V was pared by 4 bases and J by 5 bases, with 15 bases between. DNA of the CDR3: TGCGCCAGCAGCCGTCTGACGGACAGAAACAATGAGCAGTTCTTC. Amino acids: CASSRLTDRNNEQFF.

V gene TRBV7-2 combines with J gene TRBJ1-2; TRBD1 matches at 9 bases. CDR3 length: 16 amino acids. After removal of 5 bases from V and 3 bases from J, the junction contained 10 bases not matched to a gene. The germline V gene has CDR1 SGHTA and CDR2 FQGNSA. In DNA, the CDR3 is TGTGCCAGCAGCCTATCGGTCCGGGACAGGGACTATGGCTACACCTTC. Its protein product is CASSLSVRDRDYGYTF.

Comments on this clone: Different DNA sequences within this sample yield the same CDR3. The chain is built from TRBV9 and TRBJ1-2; D call uncertain. CDR1 SGDLS and CDR2 YYNGEE come from the germline V gene. The CDR3 is 14 amino acids. Trimming left V 5 bases short and J 6 bases short, with 17 bases between. The CDR3 DNA follows: TGTGCCAGCAGTCGAGGGTCTTTAGGCGATGGCTACACCTTC. Its translation: CASSRGSLGDGYTF.

The chain carries TRBV6-1 and TRBJ1-6; D may be TRBD1 (5 bases). Germline loops: CDR1 MNHNS, CDR2 SASEGT. CDR3 length: 15 residues. V was trimmed by 2 bases and J by 6 bases, leaving 11 bases between them. CDR3 in amino acids: CASSESRQGNSPLHF. The CDR3 nucleotides are TGTGCCAGCAGTGAAAGCCGCCAGGGTAATTCACCCCTCCACTTT.

The chain couples TRBV10-3 to TRBJ2-7, with D possibly TRBD2 on 6 matching bases. The germline V and J ends were trimmed by 6 bases and 1 base, with 13 bases remaining between them. CDR3 length equals 14 residues. Germline V CDR1 and CDR2: ENHRY, SYGVKD. CDR3 sequence: CAIRGDGGSYEQYF. In DNA, the CDR3 is TGTGCCATCAGGGGGGACGGGGGATCCTACGAGCAGTACTTC.

V is TRBV9 and J is TRBJ2-3; a weak D match, TRBD2 (5 bases). The CDR3 runs 15 residues. V shed 4 bases and J shed 2 bases, with 14 bases lying between them. Germline V gives CDR1 SGDLS, CDR2 YYNGEE. CDR3 in DNA: TGTGCCAGCAGCCCTCGAGAGGGATACACAGATACGCAGTATTTT. It codes for CASSPREGYTDTQYF.

This clone appeared a single time. The J gene is TRBJ1-1, the V gene TRBV5-4; the D is unclear. In germline, CDR1 is SGHNT, CDR2 YYREEE (reference sequence). With 2 bases removed from V and 5 bases from J, the gap between germline ends came to 13 bases. The CDR3 is made up of 14 amino acids. CDR3 region: CASSLLAWGTEAFF. The CDR3 DNA is TGTGCCAGCAGCTTACTAGCGTGGGGAACTGAAGCTTTCTTT.

CDR3: CASSLEAGLAGFSYNEQFF. The CDR3 nucleotides read TGTGCCAGCAGCTTAGAAGCGGGACTAGCGGGGTTCTCCTACAATGAGCAGTTCTTC. The chain joins TRBV11-2 to TRBJ2-1; 13 bases align to TRBD2. This CDR3 contains 19 residues. Looked up from germline, CDR1 is SGHAT and CDR2 is FQNNGV. V dropped 0 bases and J dropped 0; count of bases not matched to a gene: 5.

This chain connects TRBV6-5 to TRBJ2-1; the match to TRBD1 covers 7 bases. The CDR3 extends over 12 amino acids. CDR1 and CDR2 from the germline V gene are MNHEY and SVGAGI. The junction had 9 bases not matched to a gene; V was cut back by 4 bases and J by 15 bases. The CDR3 here is CASSSRQGPLFF. The CDR3 DNA follows: TGTGCCAGCAGTTCCCGACAGGGCCCCCTGTTCTTC.

CDR3 sequence reads: CASSGQGPFRAFF. The CDR3 DNA reads TGTGCCAGCAGTGGACAGGGGCCCTTCCGAGCTTTCTTT. The J gene is TRBJ1-1, the V gene TRBV28; 9 nucleotides agree with TRBD1. The CDR3 spans 13 residues. The junction had 8 bases not matched to a gene; V was cut back by 5 bases and J by 10 bases. Germline-derived CDR1 and CDR2 are MDHEN and SYDVKM.

This clone was recorded only once. The rearrangement joins TRBV9 to TRBJ2-1, with D perhaps matching TRBD2 (5 bases). Looked up from germline, CDR1 is SGDLS and CDR2 is YYNGEE. V was cut by 2 bases and J by 5 bases, with 8 bases left in between. The CDR3 has 13 residues. The CDR3 nucleotides are TGTGCCAGCAGCGTTTCTAGCAACAATGAGCAGTTCTTC. Translating it yields CASSVSSNNEQFF.

The chain combines TRBV27 with TRBJ2-7, with D perhaps TRBD1 (5 bases). V was pared by 6 bases and J by 2 bases, with 8 bases between. The germline V gene encodes CDR1 MNHEY and CDR2 SMNVEV (reference sequence). The CDR3 is 12 residues long. CDR3 amino acids: CASRAGPYEQYF. The CDR3 coding sequence is TGTGCCAGCAGGGCAGGGCCCTACGAGCAGTACTTC.

The chain is built from TRBV11-2 and TRBJ1-1, with D maybe TRBD1 (5 bases). CDR1 is SGHAT and CDR2 is FQNNGV in the germline V gene. The CDR3 extends over 13 amino acids. V was trimmed by 4 bases and J by 6 bases, leaving 12 bases between them. The CDR3 region is CASSYQGYSEAFF. The CDR3 DNA sequence: TGTGCCAGCAGCTACCAGGGATACTCTGAAGCTTTCTTT.

The chain is built from TRBV19 and TRBJ1-2; 7 bases map to TRBD1. CDR3 size: 15 residues. V shed 6 bases and J 3 bases; nucleotides not matched to a gene: 10. Germline V gene sequence: CDR1 LNHDA, CDR2 SQIVND (reference sequence). Here the CDR3 DNA reads TGTGCCAGTAGCCCATCAGGGGGAGAGTACTATGGCTACACCTTC. This codes for CASSPSGGEYYGYTF.

This chain joins TRBV6-5 and TRBJ2-5; tentative D call: TRBD1 (6 bases). Trimming stripped 8 bases from V and 2 bases from J, with 15 bases between. The CDR3 totals 14 residues. CDR1 MNHEY and CDR2 SVGAGI come from the germline V gene. The CDR3, as DNA: TGTGCCAGCTCCGACAGGAGACTTCAAGAGACCCAGTACTTC. It translates to CASSDRRLQETQYF.

This chain uses TRBV19 with TRBJ2-5; D is perhaps TRBD1 (6 bases). The J call may be wrong; the DNA end is better matched by TRBJ2-7. From germline, CDR1 is LNHDA and CDR2 SQIVND (reference sequence). The CDR3 is 14 amino acids. CDR3 bases: TGTGCCAGTAGCCGGACAGTCCGGTCCTACGAGCAGTACTTC. Its translation is CASSRTVRSYEQYF.

The chain is built from TRBV10-3 and TRBJ1-1; no definite D call. In germline, CDR1 is ENHRY, CDR2 SYGVKD. Trimming removed 2 bases at V and 4 bases at J, with 14 bases between. The CDR3 runs to 15 residues. CDR3 protein: CAISEPRPEGTEAFF. The DNA of the CDR3 is TGTGCCATCAGTGAGCCTAGACCCGAGGGCACTGAAGCTTTCTTT.